Listed below are T cell receptor beta chains from one sample, sequenced in a study of cytotoxic CD8 clonotypes in ibrutinib-treated CLL. Using immunoSEQ multiplex PCR, the repertoire was profiled, and TCRdb retains in-frame clones only, with some absent. The sample holds 300,000 or so clones, roughly two thirds seen once. The specimen comprised PBMCs, sampled after 36 months of ibrutinib treatment. All receptors derive from a human donor with chronic lymphocytic leukemia. Both conserved end residues are part of each CDR3. A D gene is named only where the DNA matches it firmly. The size field is filled for only some rows; it gives once, few, many or a size class.

J gene	D gene	clone size	V gene	CDR3 protein
TRBJ2-7	TRBD1	few	TRBV27	CASSSGTGGYEQYF
TRBJ2-7	TRBD1	NA	TRBV9	CASSAGTGVYEQYF
TRBJ2-1	NA	few	TRBV7-9	CASSLAGTRNEQFF
TRBJ2-7	NA	NA	TRBV18	CASSKGPLPYEQYF
TRBJ2-7	TRBD1	few	TRBV6-6	CASNGQGALYEQYF
TRBJ2-7	NA	NA	TRBV4-1	CASSQDLGFSSYEQYF
TRBJ2-7	NA	NA	TRBV29-1	CSVELARGGYEQYF
TRBJ1-5	NA	NA	TRBV27	CASRAGTNQPQHF
TRBJ1-2	NA	few	TRBV18	CASSTDRDYGYTF
TRBJ2-2	NA	NA	TRBV27	CASSGHHTGELFF
TRBJ2-5	NA	NA	TRBV10-3	CAISESRGKETQYF
TRBJ2-1	TRBD1	NA	TRBV2	CASSPTGTGGVSPFF
TRBJ2-2	TRBD1	NA	TRBV7-2	CASTSQGVGELFF
TRBJ1-2	TRBD1	few	TRBV7-3	CASSSDRAQGYTF
TRBJ2-3	TRBD2	NA	TRBV9	CASSVIGGGPDTQYF
TRBJ2-2	NA	few	TRBV6-5	CASSYQTVNTGELFF
TRBJ2-3	TRBD2	once	TRBV25-1	CASRDSGGRRGTQYF
TRBJ1-3	NA	NA	TRBV9	CASSVEDGLTGNTIYF
TRBJ1-2	NA	NA	TRBV4-1	CASSQGPRGYGYTF
TRBJ2-7	NA	few	TRBV7-6	CASSTGIRLCGQYF
TRBJ1-3	NA	NA	TRBV13	CASSLLGDVGNTIYF
TRBJ2-1	NA	NA	TRBV7-9	CASSRILEQFF
TRBJ2-7	NA	NA	TRBV29-1	CSAIGSPEYEQYF
TRBJ1-2	NA	NA	TRBV10-3	CAISEELSRYGYTF
TRBJ1-2	TRBD1	NA	TRBV5-1	CATGTGTGNYGYTF
TRBJ1-2	TRBD1	few	TRBV29-1	CSVSSWDRRSTF
TRBJ2-7	NA	NA	TRBV5-1	CASSLTGRGYEQYF
TRBJ2-7	TRBD1	few	TRBV18	CASSPADRGSPYEQYF
TRBJ2-1	NA	NA	TRBV9	CASSVGVVPSNEQFF
TRBJ1-6	NA	NA	TRBV6-5	CASSPRGSPLHF
TRBJ1-2	TRBD1	NA	TRBV7-9	CASSPRQGLNYGYTF
TRBJ1-2	NA	few	TRBV14	CASSQEQNYYGYTF
TRBJ1-1	NA	NA	TRBV29-1	CSGEAMNTEAFF
TRBJ2-7	NA	NA	TRBV4-1	CASSQVDDRDEQYF
TRBJ2-3	TRBD2	NA	TRBV15	CATSRSRGGGNTDTQYF
TRBJ1-4	NA	NA	TRBV5-3	CARRKEAVLETSAKVTNEKLFF
TRBJ2-7	TRBD1	few	TRBV7-9	CASSRTGFGSYEQYF
TRBJ1-6	NA	few	TRBV5-4	CASSVGQWDSPLHF
TRBJ1-2	NA	NA	TRBV6-1	CASSEARSRGGYTF
TRBJ2-1	NA	NA	TRBV5-1	CASKATVQDYNEQFF
TRBJ2-2	NA	few	TRBV7-3	CASSKSGIPGTGELFF
TRBJ2-7	NA	NA	TRBV15	CATSSTGLGRYEQYF
TRBJ2-2	NA	NA	TRBV9	CASSVQTGLIGGTGELFF
TRBJ2-7	NA	NA	TRBV19	CASSIQGGEQYF
TRBJ2-3	TRBD1	NA	TRBV7-3	CASSLVPLTQGGSTDTQYF
TRBJ2-1	NA	NA	TRBV4-3	CASSQEPLGQDSGAPWHEQFF
TRBJ2-3	TRBD1	NA	TRBV29-1	CSVGTGFTDTQYF
TRBJ2-3	TRBD2	once	TRBV7-2	CASSLGLVSTDTQYF
TRBJ2-7	NA	few	TRBV7-2	CASSLAGLYEQYF
TRBJ1-4	NA	NA	TRBV25-1	CASTGSVGIATNEKLFF
TRBJ2-7	NA	NA	TRBV28	CASSLSGPEQYF
TRBJ1-5	NA	few	TRBV18	CASSGVFNQPQHF
TRBJ2-7	TRBD1	NA	TRBV23-1	CASPGQGTSYEQYF
TRBJ2-5	NA	NA	TRBV5-6	CASSSLLYRDQETQYF
TRBJ2-7	TRBD2	NA	TRBV7-9	CASSLSGRPYEQYF
TRBJ2-7	TRBD2	NA	TRBV9	CASSSGLAGGNPYEQYF
TRBJ1-5	NA	NA	TRBV21-1	CASSKVGTRGNQPQHF